The rows below give T cell receptor beta chains drawn from one sample of a study of cytomegalovirus exposure and HLA in healthy donors. Clones were read by immunoSEQ multiplex PCR, and TCRdb kept only the in-frame ones, dropping some. This repertoire shows 50,000 to 80,000 clones, around four fifths found once; its top ten account for approximately 4.7%. The source material was PBMCs. These receptors came from a male donor in good health and CMV-seropositive. Each CDR3 is given with its conserved first and last residue. A D gene is named only where the DNA matches it firmly. The listing skips clone size in some rows; elsewhere it reads once, few, many or a size class.

clone_size j_call d_call v_call cdr3_aa cdr3_nt
few TRBJ2-1 TRBD1 TRBV10-3 CAISEGTGLPQQFF TGTGCCATCAGTGAAGGGACAGGGCTCCCCCAGCAGTTCTTC
- TRBJ2-3 - TRBV7-9 CASSLSSVVRPGVDTQYF TGTGCCAGCAGCTTATCTTCGGTGGTCAGGCCCGGGGTGGATACGCAGTATTTT
- TRBJ2-1 TRBD2 TRBV7-6 CASSRYLSGDYNEQFF TGTGCCAGCAGTCGATATTTAAGCGGGGACTACAATGAGCAGTTCTTC
- TRBJ2-3 TRBD2 TRBV19 CASSIKIAGGLVTQYF TGTGCCAGTAGTATAAAGATAGCGGGGGGCCTAGTGACGCAGTATTTT
once TRBJ2-3 TRBD2 TRBV6-5 CASSLAGDTDTQYF TGTGCCAGCAGTCTGGCGGGGGACACAGATACGCAGTATTTT
- TRBJ2-3 - TRBV5-6 CASSLGVDTQYF TGTGCCAGCAGCTTGGGCGTAGATACGCAGTATTTT
few TRBJ1-4 - TRBV19 CATGRRGEEKLFF TGTGCCACCGGACGAAGGGGCGAGGAAAAACTGTTTTTT
- TRBJ1-5 - TRBV4-1 CASSLVTGNQPQHF TGCGCCAGCAGCCTAGTGACAGGCAATCAGCCCCAGCATTTT
- TRBJ1-2 TRBD1 TRBV6-6 CASSGGQYGYTF TGTGCCAGCAGTGGGGGACAGTATGGCTACACCTTC
few TRBJ2-7 - TRBV2 CASSKQGDVSYEQYF TGTGCCAGCAGCAAACAGGGTGATGTCTCCTACGAGCAGTACTTC
- TRBJ2-2 TRBD1 TRBV18 CASSPSRGQGGEVPTGELFF TGTGCCAGCTCACCATCGCGGGGACAGGGGGGCGAAGTACCAACCGGGGAGCTGTTTTTT
few TRBJ2-3 - TRBV2 CASSAGTHSTDTQYF TGTGCCAGCAGTGCCGGGACACATAGCACAGATACGCAGTATTTT
few TRBJ1-5 - TRBV30 CAWNLRSNQPQHF TGTGCCTGGAACCTCAGGAGCAATCAGCCCCAGCATTTT
- TRBJ1-5 TRBD1 TRBV7-9 CASSPDRGRVSNQPQHF TGTGCCAGCAGTCCGGACAGGGGGCGCGTTAGCAATCAGCCCCAGCATTTT
- TRBJ2-7 - TRBV9 CASSVDGRPNEQYF TGTGCCAGCAGCGTAGACGGCAGGCCTAACGAGCAGTACTTC
- TRBJ1-1 - TRBV4-3 CASSQTHTGSEAFF TGCGCCAGCAGCCAAACACACACGGGGTCAGAAGCTTTCTTT
- TRBJ1-2 - TRBV4-1 CASSPSEGNYGYTF TGCGCCAGCAGCCCCTCGGAGGGGAACTATGGCTACACCTTC
few TRBJ1-1 - TRBV13 CASSLRGDTEAFF TGTGCCAGCAGTCTGCGGGGGGACACTGAAGCTTTCTTT
- TRBJ1-1 - TRBV11-2 CASSLAQGLRTEAFF TGTGCCAGCAGCTTAGCGCAGGGATTGCGCACTGAAGCTTTCTTT
once TRBJ2-7 TRBD1 TRBV15 CATSRDQMGTAYEQYF TGTGCCACCAGCAGAGATCAAATGGGGACAGCTTACGAGCAGTACTTC
- TRBJ2-7 TRBD2 TRBV7-9 CASSLPGLAASSYEQYF TGTGCCAGCAGCCTGCCGGGACTAGCGGCGAGCTCCTACGAGCAGTACTTC
- TRBJ1-1 TRBD1 TRBV28 CASSLAYRGGNTEAFF TGTGCCAGCAGTTTGGCGTACAGGGGAGGAAACACTGAAGCTTTCTTT
- TRBJ1-3 TRBD1 TRBV6-5 CASSYSAQGNGNTIYF TGTGCCAGCAGTTACTCCGCACAGGGGAATGGAAACACCATATATTTT
- TRBJ1-2 TRBD1 TRBV6-5 CASSPGGNYGYTF TGTGCCAGCAGCCCAGGGGGCAACTATGGCTACACCTTC
- TRBJ2-1 TRBD2 TRBV10-3 CAISDRTSGGSFNEQFF TGTGCCATCAGTGACCGGACTAGCGGGGGATCGTTCAATGAGCAGTTCTTC
- TRBJ2-7 TRBD1 TRBV5-8 CASSRTGGIHEQYF TGTGCCAGCAGCCGGACAGGGGGTATCCACGAGCAGTACTTC
- TRBJ1-2 - TRBV18 CASSPLAGAPSRKHYGYTF TGTGCCAGCTCACCATTGGCGGGAGCCCCAAGTAGGAAGCACTATGGCTACACCTTC
- TRBJ2-3 - TRBV4-1 CASSQEKRTTDTQYF TGCGCCAGCAGCCAAGAGAAGCGGACCACAGATACGCAGTATTTT
- TRBJ2-7 - TRBV7-8 CASSPLRVGGSYEQYF TGTGCCAGCAGTCCATTACGGGTTGGGGGGTCCTACGAGCAGTACTTC
- TRBJ2-5 - TRBV27 CASSYGIQETQYF TGTGCCAGCAGTTACGGGATCCAAGAGACCCAGTACTTC
- TRBJ2-5 - TRBV7-9 CASRPLDSQETQYF TGTGCCAGCCGGCCCCTGGACAGCCAAGAGACCCAGTACTTC
- TRBJ2-1 TRBD1 TRBV7-2 CASSPGGRSYNEQFF TGTGCCAGCAGCCCAGGGGGTAGATCCTACAATGAGCAGTTCTTC
- TRBJ1-5 - TRBV19 CASSIWQNQPQHF TGTGCCAGTAGTATCTGGCAGAATCAGCCCCAGCATTTT
- TRBJ1-1 - TRBV30 CAWSGLPGQLTAEAFF TGTGCCTGGAGTGGTCTCCCCGGACAGTTGACGGCTGAAGCTTTCTTT
- TRBJ2-7 - TRBV5-1 CASSLVRGDTYEQYF TGCGCCAGCAGCTTGGTTAGGGGCGATACCTACGAGCAGTACTTC
- TRBJ1-5 TRBD1 TRBV4-1 CANSQDTRGESNQPQHF TGCGCCAACAGCCAAGATACCAGGGGGGAAAGCAATCAGCCCCAGCATTTT
few TRBJ1-5 TRBD1 TRBV7-9 CASSLTTGGNQPQHF TGTGCCAGCAGCTTGACTACAGGGGGAAATCAGCCCCAGCATTTT
few TRBJ1-1 TRBD1 TRBV29-1 CSVEVAGGTEAFF TGCAGCGTTGAAGTCGCAGGGGGTACTGAAGCTTTCTTT
few TRBJ2-7 - TRBV4-3 CASSQGVGPFSYEQYF TGCGCCAGCAGCCAAGGGGTGGGGCCGTTCTCCTACGAGCAGTACTTC
- TRBJ2-7 - TRBV27 CASSPRGGAYEQYF TGTGCCAGCAGTCCCCGGGGAGGAGCCTACGAGCAGTACTTC
- TRBJ1-1 - TRBV7-9 CASSLGTVNTEAFF TGTGCCAGCAGCTTAGGAACAGTGAACACTGAAGCTTTCTTT
- TRBJ2-1 - TRBV7-2 CASSVKSRGGSLNNEQFF TGTGCCAGCAGCGTGAAAAGCCGGGGAGGTTCTCTCAACAATGAGCAGTTCTTC
- TRBJ2-7 TRBD2 TRBV6-6 CASSYAVTSGGPEQYF TGTGCCAGCAGTTACGCTGTGACTAGCGGGGGGCCCGAGCAGTACTTC
- TRBJ2-7 TRBD1 TRBV18 CASSPRQGGYEQYF TGTGCCAGCTCACCCCGACAGGGGGGCTACGAGCAGTACTTC
- TRBJ2-7 - TRBV7-9 CASSSPGATYEQYF TGTGCCAGCAGCTCTCCAGGGGCTACCTACGAGCAGTACTTC
- TRBJ2-7 TRBD1 TRBV6-5 CASSYVQGSSYEQYF TGTGCCAGCAGTTACGTACAGGGGAGCTCCTACGAGCAGTACTTC
- TRBJ2-3 - TRBV7-6 CASSFSQSDTQYF TGTGCCAGCAGCTTTTCCCAGTCGGATACGCAGTATTTT
- TRBJ1-5 TRBD1 TRBV27 CASSSFRDRDNQPQHF TGTGCCAGCAGTTCCTTCCGGGACAGGGACAATCAGCCCCAGCATTTT
once TRBJ1-1 - TRBV30 CAWSPLHTEAFF TGTGCCTGGAGTCCACTGCACACTGAAGCTTTCTTT
- TRBJ1-6 TRBD1 TRBV7-9 CASSEGTGHNSPLHF TGTGCCAGCAGCGAGGGGACAGGGCACAATTCACCCCTCCACTTT
- TRBJ1-1 - TRBV14 CASSLMGLNTEAFF TGTGCCAGCAGCTTAATGGGACTAAACACTGAAGCTTTCTTT